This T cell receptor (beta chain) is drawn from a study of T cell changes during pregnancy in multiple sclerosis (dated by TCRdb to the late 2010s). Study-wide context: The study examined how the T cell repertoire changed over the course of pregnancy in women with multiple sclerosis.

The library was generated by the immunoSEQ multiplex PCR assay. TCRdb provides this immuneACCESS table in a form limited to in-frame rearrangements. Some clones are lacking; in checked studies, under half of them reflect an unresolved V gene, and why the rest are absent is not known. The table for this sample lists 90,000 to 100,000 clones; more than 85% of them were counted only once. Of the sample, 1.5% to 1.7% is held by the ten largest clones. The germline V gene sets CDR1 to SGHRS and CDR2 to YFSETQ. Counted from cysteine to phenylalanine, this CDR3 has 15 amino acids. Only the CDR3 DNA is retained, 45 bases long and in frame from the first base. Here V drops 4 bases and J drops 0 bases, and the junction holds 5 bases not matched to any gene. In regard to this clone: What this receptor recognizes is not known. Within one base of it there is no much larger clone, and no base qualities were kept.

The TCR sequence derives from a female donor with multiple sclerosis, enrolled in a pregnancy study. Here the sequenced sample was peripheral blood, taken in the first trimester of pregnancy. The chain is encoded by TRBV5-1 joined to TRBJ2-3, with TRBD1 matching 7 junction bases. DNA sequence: TGCGCCAGCAGCGTGGGACAGTCTAGCACAGATACGCAGTATTTT. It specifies CASSVGQSSTDTQYF.